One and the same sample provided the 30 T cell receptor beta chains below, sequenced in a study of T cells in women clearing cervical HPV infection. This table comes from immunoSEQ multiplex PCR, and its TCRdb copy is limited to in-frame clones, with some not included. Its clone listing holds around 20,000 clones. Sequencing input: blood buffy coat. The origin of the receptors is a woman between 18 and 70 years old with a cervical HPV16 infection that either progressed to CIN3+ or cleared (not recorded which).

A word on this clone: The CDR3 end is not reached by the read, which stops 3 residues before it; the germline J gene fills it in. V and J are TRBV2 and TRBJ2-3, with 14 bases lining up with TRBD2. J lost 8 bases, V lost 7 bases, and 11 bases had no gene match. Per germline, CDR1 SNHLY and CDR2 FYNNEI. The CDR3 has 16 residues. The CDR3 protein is CASTRETSGGAGTQYF. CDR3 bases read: TGTGCCAGCACCCGTGAGACTAGCGGGGGGGCGGGTACG.

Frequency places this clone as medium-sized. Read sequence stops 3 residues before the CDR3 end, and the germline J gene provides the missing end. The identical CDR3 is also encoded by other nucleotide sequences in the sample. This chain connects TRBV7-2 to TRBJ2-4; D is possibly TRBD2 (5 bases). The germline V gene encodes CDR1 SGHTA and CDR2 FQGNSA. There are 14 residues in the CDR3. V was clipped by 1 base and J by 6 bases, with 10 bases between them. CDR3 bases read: TGTGCCAGCAGCTTAGGACTACCGACAAACATT. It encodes CASSLGLPTNI. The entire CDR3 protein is CASSLGLPTNIQYF.

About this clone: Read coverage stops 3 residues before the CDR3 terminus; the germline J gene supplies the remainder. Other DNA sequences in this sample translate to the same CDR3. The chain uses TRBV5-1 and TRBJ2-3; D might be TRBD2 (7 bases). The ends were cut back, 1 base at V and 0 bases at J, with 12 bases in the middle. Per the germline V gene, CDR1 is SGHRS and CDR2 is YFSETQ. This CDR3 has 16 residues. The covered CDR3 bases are TGCGCCAGCAGCTTGCGGGGGGCGGCGAGCACAGATACG. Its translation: CASSLRGAASTDT. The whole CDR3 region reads CASSLRGAASTDTQYF.

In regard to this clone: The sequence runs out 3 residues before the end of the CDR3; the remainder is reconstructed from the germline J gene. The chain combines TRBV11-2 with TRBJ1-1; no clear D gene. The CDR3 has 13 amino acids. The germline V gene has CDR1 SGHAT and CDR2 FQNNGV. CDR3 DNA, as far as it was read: TGTGCCAGCAGCTTAGACTTTCCGTGGCAA. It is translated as CASSLDFPWQ. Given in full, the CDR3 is CASSLDFPWQAFF.

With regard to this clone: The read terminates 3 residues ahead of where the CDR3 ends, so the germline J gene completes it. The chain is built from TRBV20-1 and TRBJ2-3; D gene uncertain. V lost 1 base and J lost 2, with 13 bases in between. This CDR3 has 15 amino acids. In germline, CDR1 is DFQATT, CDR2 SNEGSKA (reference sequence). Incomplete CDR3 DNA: TGCAGTGCTAGAGCACCATCCAAGGCCACAGATACG. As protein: CSARAPSKATDT. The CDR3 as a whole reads CSARAPSKATDTQYF.

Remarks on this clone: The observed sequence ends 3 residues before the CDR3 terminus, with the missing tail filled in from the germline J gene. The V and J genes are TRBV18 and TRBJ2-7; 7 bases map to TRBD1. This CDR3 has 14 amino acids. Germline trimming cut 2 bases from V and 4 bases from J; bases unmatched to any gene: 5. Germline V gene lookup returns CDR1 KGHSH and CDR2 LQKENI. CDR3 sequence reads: CASSPMGRGYEQYF. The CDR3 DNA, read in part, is TGTGCCAGCTCACCAATGGGCAGGGGGTACGAG.

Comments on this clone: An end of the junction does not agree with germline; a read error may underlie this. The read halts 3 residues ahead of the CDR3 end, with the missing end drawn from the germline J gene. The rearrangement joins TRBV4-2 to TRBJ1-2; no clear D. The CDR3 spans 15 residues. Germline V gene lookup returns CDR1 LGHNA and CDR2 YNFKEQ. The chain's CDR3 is CASSQEGAGNYGYTF. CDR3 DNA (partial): TGCGCCAGCAGCCAAGAGGGCGCCGGAAACTATGGC.

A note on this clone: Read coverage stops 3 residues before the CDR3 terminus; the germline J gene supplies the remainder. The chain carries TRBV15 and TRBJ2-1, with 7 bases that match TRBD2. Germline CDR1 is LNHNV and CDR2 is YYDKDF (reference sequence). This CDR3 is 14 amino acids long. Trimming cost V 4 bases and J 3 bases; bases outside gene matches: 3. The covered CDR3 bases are TGTGCCACCAGCACCGGGACTAACTACAATGAG. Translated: CATSTGTNYNE. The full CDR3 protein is CATSTGTNYNEQFF.

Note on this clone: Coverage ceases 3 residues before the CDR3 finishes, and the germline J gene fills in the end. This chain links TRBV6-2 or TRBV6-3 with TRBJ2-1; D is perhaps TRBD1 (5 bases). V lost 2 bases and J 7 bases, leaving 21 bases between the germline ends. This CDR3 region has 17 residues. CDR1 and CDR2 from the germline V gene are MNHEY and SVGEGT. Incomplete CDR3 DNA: TGTGCCAGCAGTTACGACAGAACAGGCATAAAACTAAATGAG. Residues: CASSYDRTGIKLNE. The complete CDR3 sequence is CASSYDRTGIKLNEQFF.

The CDR3 is CASSQASGRVGDTQYF. CDR3 DNA (partial): TGCGCCAGCAGCCAGGCTAGCGGGAGGGTGGGAGATACG. The V and J genes are TRBV4-1 and TRBJ2-3; the match to TRBD2 covers 12 bases. The read terminates 3 residues before the CDR3 end, so the remaining end is supplied by the germline J gene. Per the germline V gene, CDR1 is MGHRA and CDR2 is YSYEKL. There are 16 residues in the CDR3. V gave up 3 bases and J gave up 5 bases; unmatched junction bases: 6.

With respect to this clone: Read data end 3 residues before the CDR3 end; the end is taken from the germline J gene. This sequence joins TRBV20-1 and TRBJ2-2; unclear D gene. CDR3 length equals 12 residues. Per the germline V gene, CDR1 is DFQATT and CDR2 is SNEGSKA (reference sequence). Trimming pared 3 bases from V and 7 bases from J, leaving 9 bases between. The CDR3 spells CSASSGLGELFF. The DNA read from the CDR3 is TGCAGTGCTAGTTCCGGTCTCGGGGAG.

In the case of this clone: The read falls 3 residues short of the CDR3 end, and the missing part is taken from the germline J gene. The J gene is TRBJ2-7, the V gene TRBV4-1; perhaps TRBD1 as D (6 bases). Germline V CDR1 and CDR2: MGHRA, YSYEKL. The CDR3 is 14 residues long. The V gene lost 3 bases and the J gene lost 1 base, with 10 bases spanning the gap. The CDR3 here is CASSQSTGSYEQYF. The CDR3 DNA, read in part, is TGCGCCAGCAGCCAGAGTACAGGGTCCTACGAG.

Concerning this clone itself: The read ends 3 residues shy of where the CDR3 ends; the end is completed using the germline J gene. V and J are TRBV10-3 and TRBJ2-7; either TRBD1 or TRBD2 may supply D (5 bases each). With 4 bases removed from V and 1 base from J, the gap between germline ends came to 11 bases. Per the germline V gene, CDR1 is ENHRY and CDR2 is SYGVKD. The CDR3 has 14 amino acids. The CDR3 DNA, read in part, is TGTGCCATCAGTGGGGCAGGGAGTTCCTACGAG. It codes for CAISGAGSSYE. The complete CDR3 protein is CAISGAGSSYEQYF.

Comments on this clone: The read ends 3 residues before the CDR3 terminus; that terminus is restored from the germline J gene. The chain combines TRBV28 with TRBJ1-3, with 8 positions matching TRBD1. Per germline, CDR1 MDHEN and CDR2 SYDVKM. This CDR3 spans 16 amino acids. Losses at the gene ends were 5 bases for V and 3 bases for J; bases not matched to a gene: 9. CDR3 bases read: TGTGCCAGCAGTCAGGGGGGACAGGCATTTGGAAACACC. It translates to CASSQGGQAFGNT. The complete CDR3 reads CASSQGGQAFGNTIYF.

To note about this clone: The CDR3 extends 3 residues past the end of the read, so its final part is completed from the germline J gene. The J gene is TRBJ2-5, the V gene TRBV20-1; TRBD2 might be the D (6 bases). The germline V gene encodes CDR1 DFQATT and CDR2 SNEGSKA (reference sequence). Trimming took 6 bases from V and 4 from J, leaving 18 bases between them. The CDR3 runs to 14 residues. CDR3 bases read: TGCAGTGCGAGTCATGCGGGATCGGGAGAGACC. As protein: CSASHAGSGET. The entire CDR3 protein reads CSASHAGSGETQYF.

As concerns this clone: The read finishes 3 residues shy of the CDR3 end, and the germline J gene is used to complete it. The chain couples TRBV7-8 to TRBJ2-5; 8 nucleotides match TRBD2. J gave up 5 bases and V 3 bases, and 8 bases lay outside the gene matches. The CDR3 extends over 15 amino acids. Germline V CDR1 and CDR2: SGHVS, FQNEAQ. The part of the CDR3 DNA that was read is TGTGCCAGCAGCTTTTCCGGGACTAGTTCGGAGACC. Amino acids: CASSFSGTSSET. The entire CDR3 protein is CASSFSGTSSETQYF.

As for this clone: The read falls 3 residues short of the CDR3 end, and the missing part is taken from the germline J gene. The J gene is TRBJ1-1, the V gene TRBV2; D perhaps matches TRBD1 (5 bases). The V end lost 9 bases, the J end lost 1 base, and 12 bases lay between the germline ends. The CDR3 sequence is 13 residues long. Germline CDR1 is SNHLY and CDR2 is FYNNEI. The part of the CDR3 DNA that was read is TGTGCCAGTAGAGGACAACCGAACACTGAA. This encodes CASRGQPNTE. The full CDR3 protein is CASRGQPNTEAFF. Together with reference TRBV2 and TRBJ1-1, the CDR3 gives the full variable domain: EPEVTQTPSHQVTQMGQEVILRCVPISNHLYFYWYRQILGQKVEFLVSFYNNEISEKSEIFDDQFSVERPDGSNFTLKIRSTKLEDSAMYFCASRGQPNTEAFFGQGTRLTVV.

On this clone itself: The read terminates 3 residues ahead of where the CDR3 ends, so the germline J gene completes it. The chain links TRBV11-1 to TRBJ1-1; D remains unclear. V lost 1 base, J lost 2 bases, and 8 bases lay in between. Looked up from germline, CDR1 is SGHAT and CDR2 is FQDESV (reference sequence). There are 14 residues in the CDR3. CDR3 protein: CASSLDPTNTEAFF. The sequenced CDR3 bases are TGTGCCAGCAGCTTAGACCCAACTAACACTGAA.

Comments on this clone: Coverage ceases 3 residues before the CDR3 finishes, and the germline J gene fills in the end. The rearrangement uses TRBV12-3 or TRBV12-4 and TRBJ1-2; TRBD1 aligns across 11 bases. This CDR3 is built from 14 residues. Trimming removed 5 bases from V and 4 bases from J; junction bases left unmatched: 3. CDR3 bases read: TGTGCCAGCAGTGTAGGACAGGGGGCCTATGGC. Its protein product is CASSVGQGAYG. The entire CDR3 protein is CASSVGQGAYGYTF.

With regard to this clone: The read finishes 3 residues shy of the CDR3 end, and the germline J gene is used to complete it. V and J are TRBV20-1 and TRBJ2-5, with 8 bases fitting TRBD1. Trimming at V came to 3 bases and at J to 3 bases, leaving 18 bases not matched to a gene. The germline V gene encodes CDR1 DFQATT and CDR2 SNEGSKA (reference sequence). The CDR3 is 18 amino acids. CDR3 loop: CSAREARKGRGREETQYF. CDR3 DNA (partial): TGCAGTGCTAGGGAAGCCCGAAAAGGCAGGGGGCGGGAAGAGACC.

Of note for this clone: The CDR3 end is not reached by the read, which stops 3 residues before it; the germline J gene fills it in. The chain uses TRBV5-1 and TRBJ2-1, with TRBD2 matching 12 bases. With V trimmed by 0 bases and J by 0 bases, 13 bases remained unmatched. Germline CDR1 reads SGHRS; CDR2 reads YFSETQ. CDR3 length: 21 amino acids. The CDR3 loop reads CASSLALSSGRASYSYNEQFF. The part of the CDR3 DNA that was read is TGCGCCAGCAGCTTGGCCCTGTCTAGCGGGAGGGCGTCGTACTCCTACAATGAG.

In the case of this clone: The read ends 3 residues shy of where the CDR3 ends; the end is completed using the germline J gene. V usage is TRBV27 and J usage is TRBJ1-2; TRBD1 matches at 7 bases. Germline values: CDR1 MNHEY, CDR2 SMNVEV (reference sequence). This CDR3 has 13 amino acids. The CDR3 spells CASTPTGSGGYTF. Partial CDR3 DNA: TGTGCCAGCACCCCGACAGGGTCAGGGGGC.

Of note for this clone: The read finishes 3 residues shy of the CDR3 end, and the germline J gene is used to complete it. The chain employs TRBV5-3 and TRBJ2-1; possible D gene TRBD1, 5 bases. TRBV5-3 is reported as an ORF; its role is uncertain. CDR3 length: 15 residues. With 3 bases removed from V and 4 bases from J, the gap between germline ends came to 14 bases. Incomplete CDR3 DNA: TGTGCCAGAAGCTCGTTAGGACAAATTTACAATGAG. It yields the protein CARSSLGQIYNE. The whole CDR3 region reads CARSSLGQIYNEQFF.

The CDR3 DNA, read in part, is TGTGCCAGTAGTAGATCGACAGGGGGCGCGGGGGAGACC. Protein sequence: CASSRSTGGAGET. The full CDR3 protein is CASSRSTGGAGETQYF. The chain uses TRBV19 and TRBJ2-5, with 10 bases fitting TRBD1. The CDR3 end lies 3 residues beyond the end of the read and is filled in from the germline J gene. In germline, CDR1 is LNHDA, CDR2 SQIVND (reference sequence). There are 16 residues in the CDR3. J lost 5 bases, V lost 4 bases, and 10 bases had no gene match.

The DNA read from the CDR3 is TGTGCCAGCAGGACTCAGGGGGCGCGGGCTGAA. Protein: CASRTQGARAE. The whole CDR3 reads CASRTQGARAEAFF. J is TRBJ1-1 and V is TRBV7-2; TRBD1 matches 8 bases. The read ends 3 residues before the CDR3 terminus; that terminus is restored from the germline J gene. Unmatched junction bases numbered 9, after V lost 6 bases and J lost 6 bases. The CDR3 covers 14 residues. CDR1 is SGHTA, CDR2 FQGNSA, per germline.

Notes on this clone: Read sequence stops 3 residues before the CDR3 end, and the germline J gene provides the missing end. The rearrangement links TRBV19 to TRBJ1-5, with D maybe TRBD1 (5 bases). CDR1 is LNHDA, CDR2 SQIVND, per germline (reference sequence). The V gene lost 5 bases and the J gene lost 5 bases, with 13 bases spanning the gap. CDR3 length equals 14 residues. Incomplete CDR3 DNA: TGTGCCAGTAGTTTTAACGGGGGAGATCAGCCC. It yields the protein CASSFNGGDQP. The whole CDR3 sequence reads CASSFNGGDQPQHF.

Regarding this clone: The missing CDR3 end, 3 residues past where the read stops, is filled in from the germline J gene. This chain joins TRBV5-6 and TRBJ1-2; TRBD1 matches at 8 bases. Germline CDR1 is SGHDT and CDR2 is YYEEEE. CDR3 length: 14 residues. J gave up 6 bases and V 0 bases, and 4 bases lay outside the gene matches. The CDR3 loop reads CASSLGQGNDGYTF. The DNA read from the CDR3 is TGTGCCAGCAGCTTGGGACAGGGGAACGATGGC.

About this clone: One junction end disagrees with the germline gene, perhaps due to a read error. Partial CDR3 DNA: TGCGCCAGCAGCCAAGAACATGGGGGACAGGGTTACAATGAG. Encoded protein: CASSQEHGGQGYNE. The full CDR3 reads CASSQEHGGQGYNEQFF. This sequence joins TRBV4-2 and TRBJ2-1; 9 bases agree with TRBD1. The CDR3 end falls 3 residues outside the read, so it is completed with the germline J gene. Germline V lookup: CDR1 LGHNA, CDR2 YNFKEQ. This CDR3 has 17 residues.

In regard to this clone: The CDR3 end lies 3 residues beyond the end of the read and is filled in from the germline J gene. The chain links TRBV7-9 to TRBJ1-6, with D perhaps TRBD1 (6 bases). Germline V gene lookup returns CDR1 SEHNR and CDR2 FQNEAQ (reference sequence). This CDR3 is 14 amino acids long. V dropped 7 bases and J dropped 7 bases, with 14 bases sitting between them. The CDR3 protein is CASTRQEGNSPLHF. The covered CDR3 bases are TGTGCCAGCACCCGACAGGAGGGGAATTCACCC.

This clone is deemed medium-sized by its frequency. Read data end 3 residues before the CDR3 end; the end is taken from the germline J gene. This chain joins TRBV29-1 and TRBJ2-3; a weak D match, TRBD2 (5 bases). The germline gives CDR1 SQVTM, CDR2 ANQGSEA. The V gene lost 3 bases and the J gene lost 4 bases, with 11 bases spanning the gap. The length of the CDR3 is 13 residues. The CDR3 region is CSVDGVPADTQYF. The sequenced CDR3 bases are TGCAGCGTTGACGGGGTCCCGGCAGATACG.